The text below deals with one T cell receptor beta chain. Using immunoSEQ multiplex PCR, the repertoire was profiled, and TCRdb retains in-frame clones only, with some absent. This table holds around 40,000 clones, roughly 87% found once. The entry originates in a study of T cell changes during pregnancy in multiple sclerosis. Germline CDR1 reads SGHTA; CDR2 reads FQGNSA. V gave up 1 base and J gave up 8 bases; unmatched junction bases: 8. This CDR3 is built from 16 residues. The chain recombines TRBV7-2 with TRBJ2-1, with 10 bases lining up with TRBD2. Sequenced here: CD4+ T cells from peripheral blood mononuclear cells, sampled in the first trimester of pregnancy. This sequence was found in a female donor with multiple sclerosis, enrolled in a pregnancy study. The CDR3 sequence: CASSLVSGRAGDEQFF. The CDR3 nucleotides read TGTGCCAGCAGCTTAGTGAGCGGGAGGGCCGGAGATGAGCAGTTCTTC.